This paragraph reports one TCR beta chain. The entry originates in a study of blood T cell repertoires in COVID-19. Across the study: The United States, Italy and Spain provided the acute and convalescent COVID-19 samples. PBMCs, B-cell-depleted T cells, or T cells were the source of the cDNA or gDNA that made up the material.

This CDR3 is built from 15 residues. Trimming shortened V by 0 bases and J by 1 base, and 6 bases separated the two germline ends. Germline CDR1 MNHEY, CDR2 SMNVEV (reference sequence). Per the authors' pipeline: Researchers report that nucleated cell counts were estimated from reference gene primer amplification. The method was immunoSEQ multiplex PCR; TCRdb's version includes in-frame clones alone and lacks a portion of them. The D gene and trimming were derived from the DNA, and the V and J assignments and clone size from that table. The sample contains around 370,000 clones, roughly 90% of which appear only once. One Seattle source followed patients from active infection through their disease course.

The V gene is TRBV27, the J gene TRBJ2-2, with D hard to call. The sequencing input was peripheral blood. This receptor was obtained from a woman aged 70-85 years with COVID-19, enrolled during active disease. CDR3 sequence reads: CASSLSTGNTGELFF. The CDR3 DNA reads as TGTGCCAGCAGTTTATCGACGGGGAACACCGGGGAGCTGTTTTTT.